A single sample is the source of the 18 T cell receptor beta chains below, sequenced in a study of cytomegalovirus exposure and HLA in healthy donors. The PCR used 60 Vbeta and 13 Jbeta primers. Clones were read by immunoSEQ multiplex PCR, and TCRdb kept only the in-frame ones, dropping some. The table records under 200,000 clones, 75% to 90% of them present only once. The specimen was PBMCs. The receptor set was obtained from a young man in good health and CMV-seropositive.

The chain has TRBV19 and TRBJ1-1, with D possibly being TRBD1 (5 bases). This CDR3 region has 13 residues. The V and J ends lost 3 bases and 5 bases respectively, with 10 bases between them. Germline lookup yields CDR1 LNHDA and CDR2 SQIVND (reference sequence). The DNA for the CDR3 is TGTGCCAGTAGTATGGGGGGTCGAACTGAAGCTTTCTTT. It codes for CASSMGGRTEAFF.

Details on this clone: Relative to the germline gene, one junction end is altered; a read error may explain this. The V gene is TRBV7-7, the J gene TRBJ2-5, with TRBD2 as a possible D gene (5 bases). Germline V lookup: CDR1 SSHAT, CDR2 FNYEAQ (reference sequence). The CDR3 sequence is 14 residues long. Here the CDR3 DNA reads TGTGCTAGCAGCTTAAACGGGCCGGGGGAGACCCAGTACTTC. This codes for CASSLNGPGETQYF.

A few counts support this clone. This sequence joins TRBV18 and TRBJ2-7; tentatively, D is TRBD2 (6 bases). CDR1 is KGHSH and CDR2 is LQKENI in the germline V gene. Between the trimmed V and J ends, which lost 0 bases and 5 bases, there was a span of 14 bases. The length of the CDR3 is 15 residues. The CDR3 DNA reads as TGTGCCAGCTCACCACCTGTGGGGGGTATCAACGAGCAGTACTTC. Its protein is CASSPPVGGINEQYF. The complete variable domain, with remaining parts taken from reference TRBV18 and TRBJ2-7, reads NAGVMQNPRHLVRRRGQEARLRCSPMKGHSHVYWYRQLPEEGLKFMVYLQKENIIDESGMPKERFSAEFPKEGPSILRIQQVVRGDSAAYFCASSPPVGGINEQYFGPGTRLTVT.

V gene TRBV30 combines with J gene TRBJ2-5; TRBD2 aligns across 8 bases. This CDR3 is 15 amino acids long. Germline lookup yields CDR1 GTSNPN and CDR2 SVGIG (reference sequence). V lost 0 bases to trimming and J lost 1 base; unmatched junction nucleotides: 4. The CDR3 nucleotides are TGTGCCTGGAGTGTTGGCGGGGGGATCCAAGAGACCCAGTACTTC. This codes for CAWSVGGGIQETQYF.

The V call is TRBV6-1, the J call TRBJ2-7, with D tentatively TRBD1 (5 bases). CDR1 is MNHNS and CDR2 is SASEGT in the germline V gene. The CDR3 runs 13 residues. Trimming shortened V by 5 bases and J by 0 bases, and 8 bases separated the two germline ends. CDR3 sequence reads: CASSPGNSYEQYF. DNA for the CDR3: TGTGCCAGCAGTCCAGGGAACTCCTACGAGCAGTACTTC.

This clone was seen just once. The chain is built from TRBV29-1 and TRBJ2-5; possibly TRBD1 for D (5 bases). Near its end, the DNA agrees better with TRBJ2-7, so the J call may be wrong. Germline assignment: CDR1 SQVTM and CDR2 ANQGSEA. This CDR3 contains 13 residues. CDR3 DNA: TGCAGCGCTACCGCGACAGCATCCTACGAGCAGTACTTC. Residues: CSATATASYEQYF.

V usage is TRBV7-2 and J usage is TRBJ2-1, with TRBD2 as a possible D gene (6 bases). The CDR3 totals 14 residues. V lost 1 base and J 8 bases, leaving 12 bases between the germline ends. Germline V CDR1 and CDR2: SGHTA, FQGNSA. The CDR3 nucleotides read TGTGCCAGCAGCTTAGACGGGGGTGCGGATGAGCAGTTCTTC. The encoded protein is CASSLDGGADEQFF.

This chain uses TRBV27 with TRBJ2-1, with 7 bases lining up with TRBD2. V shed 5 bases and J 16 bases; nucleotides not matched to a gene: 17. This CDR3 comprises 14 residues. Looked up from germline, CDR1 is MNHEY and CDR2 is SMNVEV (reference sequence). The DNA for the CDR3 is TGTGCCAGCAGTCGAACCATATTAGGGGAGGGTTTATTCTTC. Amino acid sequence: CASSRTILGEGLFF.

Comments on this clone: At one boundary the junction diverges from the germline segment, which might be a read error. The rearrangement links TRBV7-9 to TRBJ1-3, with D possibly being TRBD1 (6 bases). Germline V gene data show CDR1 as SEHNR and CDR2 as FQNEAQ (reference sequence). The CDR3 is 16 residues long. Written as DNA, the CDR3 is TGTGCCAGCACTCCGAGGCAGGGGAACTATGGAAACACCGTATATTTT. This codes for CASTPRQGNYGNTVYF.

The gene calls are TRBV4-3 and TRBJ2-3; 9 bases line up with TRBD1. V trimming: 2 bases; J trimming: 3 bases; junction bases outside the gene matches: 6. This CDR3 contains 16 residues. Germline V gene data show CDR1 as LGHNA and CDR2 as YSLEER. CDR3 amino acids: CASSQRGQGMTDTQYF. DNA of the CDR3: TGCGCCAGCAGCCAACGCGGACAGGGGATGACAGATACGCAGTATTTT.

The DNA of the CDR3 is TGCGCCAGCAGCTCCTTCCGGGGCCAAGAGACCCAGTACTTC. Its translation: CASSSFRGQETQYF. The chain combines TRBV5-1 with TRBJ2-5; tentatively, D is TRBD2 (5 bases). Germline V gene data show CDR1 as SGHRS and CDR2 as YFSETQ. The CDR3 length is 14 residues. V lost 3 bases and J lost 1, with 10 bases in between.

This chain links TRBV7-8 with TRBJ1-2, with a weak D call TRBD1 (5 bases). The CDR3 is 14 amino acids. The germline gives CDR1 SGHVS, CDR2 FQNEAQ. Trimming stripped 4 bases from V and 8 bases from J, with 17 bases between. CDR3 loop: CASSSIGRAAGYTF. For the CDR3, the DNA is TGTGCCAGCAGCTCAATAGGCAGGGCGGCCGGCTACACCTTC.

The chain joins TRBV6-5 to TRBJ2-1; 10 nucleotides line up with TRBD2. With 2 bases clipped from V and 3 bases from J, the junction kept 4 bases outside the gene matches. The germline V gene has CDR1 MNHEY and CDR2 SVGAGI. This CDR3 has 16 amino acids. The CDR3 protein is CASSYQLAGGYNEQFF. For the CDR3, the DNA is TGTGCCAGCAGTTACCAGTTAGCGGGGGGCTACAATGAGCAGTTCTTC.

This clone appeared once. The V and J genes are TRBV27 and TRBJ2-3; TRBD1 is a possible D gene (6 bases). V was shortened by 9 bases and J by 3 bases, with 16 bases between the two germline ends. This CDR3 has 14 residues. Germline lookup yields CDR1 MNHEY and CDR2 SMNVEV (reference sequence). CDR3 in amino acids: CASNPSGETDTQYF. CDR3 bases: TGTGCCAGTAACCCCTCAGGGGAGACAGATACGCAGTATTTT.

The J gene is TRBJ2-3, the V gene TRBV5-1; perhaps TRBD2 as D (5 bases). Germline loops: CDR1 SGHRS, CDR2 YFSETQ. V was shortened by 7 bases and J by 4 bases, with 13 bases between the two germline ends. The CDR3 runs to 13 residues. CDR3: CASGPREADTQYF. CDR3 in DNA: TGCGCCAGCGGCCCCCGGGAAGCAGATACGCAGTATTTT.

The chain uses TRBV19 and TRBJ1-2; 7 bases are shared with TRBD1. This CDR3 contains 13 residues. From germline, CDR1 is LNHDA and CDR2 SQIVND (reference sequence). V gave up 4 bases and J gave up 5 bases; unmatched junction bases: 4. This CDR3 reads CASSTGRGYGYTF. The CDR3 coding sequence is TGTGCCAGTAGTACAGGCAGGGGGTATGGCTACACCTTC.

This clone came up a few times. J is TRBJ1-2 and V is TRBV18; D call uncertain. Germline V lookup: CDR1 KGHSH, CDR2 LQKENI. Between the trimmed V and J ends, which lost 3 bases and 4 bases, there was a span of 9 bases. The CDR3 spans 13 residues. CDR3 nucleotide sequence: TGTGCCAGCTCACCGCTACCGCTCTATGGCTACACCTTC. It is translated as CASSPLPLYGYTF.

The gene calls are TRBV5-6 and TRBJ1-2; no definite D call. Looked up from germline, CDR1 is SGHDT and CDR2 is YYEEEE. Trimming left V 0 bases short and J 1 base short, with 13 bases between. This CDR3 has 16 amino acids. The CDR3 here is CASSLERVRVNYGYTF. CDR3 bases: TGTGCCAGCAGCTTGGAGAGGGTGAGGGTTAACTATGGCTACACCTTC.